The clone carrying this T cell receptor beta chain was counted a few times. Antigen: not known. This sample was included in a study of T-cell memory formation after mild COVID-19. Study summary: TCR clusters were mostly donor specific. Whole-study findings and limits: Contracting clones localized mainly to CM and EM when CD4+ and mainly to EMRA when CD8+.

Trimming removed 1 base at V and 7 bases at J, with 14 bases between. Germline V gene sequence: CDR1 LNHNV, CDR2 YYDKDF (reference sequence). The CDR3 length is 15 residues. Using constant-segment primers, 5'RACE produced TCR alpha and TCR beta cDNA libraries carrying sample barcodes and UMIs. TCRdb reprocessed the 5' RACE reads with MiXCR, giving one entry per CDR3 protein. The profile shows about 82,000 distinct CDR3 sequences, over 13% of them singletons. The receptor was derived from a young man who had mild COVID-19 (a few samples of this study predate the infection). Cell type and time point are not known. Source material: PBMCs or a T cell subset sorted from them (not recorded which). J is TRBJ2-1 and V is TRBV15, with D unclear. The CDR3 here is CATSRVGNGLNEQFF. The CDR3 DNA is TGTGCCACCAGCAGAGTGGGGAACGGTTTGAATGAGCAGTTCTTC. Full variable domain (rest looked up from reference TRBV15 and TRBJ2-1): DAMVIQNPRYQVTQFGKPVTLSCSQTLNHNVMYWYQQKSSQAPKLLFHYYDKDFNNEADTPDNFQSRRPNTSFCFLDIRSPGLGDTAMYLCATSRVGNGLNEQFFGPGTRLTVL.